The 22 T cell receptor beta chains listed next were all sequenced from one sample in a study of lymphopenia after photon versus proton radiotherapy. The table came from immunoSEQ multiplex PCR; TCRdb's copy has only in-frame clones and leaves some out. In the table there are 150,000 to 200,000 clones, 88% of which are singletons. The sequencing here drew on peripheral blood, taken from a patient treated with photon-based radiotherapy. All receptors derive from a man between 50 and 59 years old with gastric cancer.

V is TRBV9 and J is TRBJ2-2; D may correspond to TRBD1 or TRBD2 (5 bases each). Germline-derived CDR1 and CDR2 are SGDLS and YYNGEE. There are 17 residues in the CDR3. Trimming stripped 3 bases from V and 7 bases from J, with 22 bases between. CDR3 sequence reads: CASSAIGADARIGELFF. The CDR3 DNA reads TGTGCCAGCAGCGCCATCGGGGCAGACGCACGTATCGGGGAGCTGTTTTTT.

The rearrangement links TRBV9 to TRBJ2-5; 8 nucleotides line up with TRBD2. The germline V gene has CDR1 SGDLS and CDR2 YYNGEE. This CDR3 contains 18 residues. Trimming cost V 0 bases and J 2 bases; bases outside gene matches: 12. CDR3 sequence: CASSVASGAVAGQETQYF. The CDR3 nucleotides read TGTGCCAGCAGCGTAGCGTCTGGGGCGGTAGCGGGGCAAGAGACCCAGTACTTC.

The chain couples TRBV9 to TRBJ2-1; possible D gene TRBD2, 6 bases. Germline CDR1 and CDR2: SGDLS and YYNGEE. V lost 4 bases and J 10 bases, leaving 24 bases between the germline ends. The CDR3 length is 16 residues. Written as DNA, the CDR3 is TGTGCCAGCAGCCCCCCTGGAGGGAAGGATTGGAACGAGCAGTTCTTC. As protein: CASSPPGGKDWNEQFF.

The genes are TRBV14 and TRBJ2-7, with 13 positions matching TRBD2. V was clipped by 3 bases and J by 2 bases; unmatched bases: 7. The V gene's germline CDR1 is SGHDN and CDR2 FVKESK. The length of the CDR3 is 17 residues. The CDR3 region has the DNA TGTGCCAGCAGCCATAGCATCGGGACTAGCGGGGCCTACGAGCAGTACTTC. Its protein product is CASSHSIGTSGAYEQYF.

The chain links TRBV18 to TRBJ1-2; D is unresolved. From germline, CDR1 is KGHSH and CDR2 LQKENI. The CDR3 loop spans 13 amino acids. Between the trimmed V and J ends, which lost 3 bases and 0 bases, there was a span of 5 bases. The CDR3 here is CASSPETNYGYTF. The CDR3 DNA follows: TGTGCCAGCTCACCTGAAACTAACTATGGCTACACCTTC.

This chain links TRBV19 with TRBJ1-1; D remains ambiguous. The V and J ends lost 3 bases and 1 base respectively, with 9 bases between them. The CDR3 length is 14 residues. Looked up from germline, CDR1 is LNHDA and CDR2 is SQIVND (reference sequence). The CDR3 coding sequence is TGTGCCAGTAGTATGGCCGGGAGGAACACTGAAGCTTTCTTT. Protein product: CASSMAGRNTEAFF.

This chain links TRBV7-7 with TRBJ2-7; 9 positions match TRBD2. This CDR3 comprises 14 residues. Germline V gives CDR1 SSHAT, CDR2 FNYEAQ (reference sequence). After removal of 5 bases from V and 6 bases from J, the junction contained 8 bases not matched to a gene. The CDR3 here is CASSPIAGEGEQYF. CDR3 in DNA: TGTGCCAGCAGCCCCATAGCGGGAGAGGGCGAGCAGTACTTC. The full variable domain, in which reference TRBV7-7 and TRBJ2-7 provide the parts outside the CDR3, is GAGVSQSPRYKVTKRGQDVTLRCDPISSHATLYWYQQALGQGPEFLTYFNYEAQPDKSGLPSDRFSAERPEGSISTLTIQRTEQRDSAMYRCASSPIAGEGEQYFGPGTRLTVT.

The chain employs TRBV25-1 and TRBJ1-1; tentative D call: TRBD1 (6 bases). Germline V gene lookup returns CDR1 MGHDK and CDR2 SYGVNS. Trimming pared 9 bases from V and 1 base from J, leaving 18 bases between. The CDR3 is 15 residues long. CDR3 in amino acids: CASGTGSIGNTEAFF. The CDR3 DNA reads TGTGCCAGTGGAACAGGGTCCATTGGGAACACTGAAGCTTTCTTT.

Notes on this clone: At one end, the junction sequence differs from germline, possibly due to a read error. The chain combines TRBV9 with TRBJ2-1, with D tentatively TRBD2 (5 bases). The CDR3 consists of 13 residues. From germline, CDR1 is SGDLS and CDR2 YYNGEE. In nucleotides, the CDR3 is TGTGTCAGCAGCCTTACTAGAGGCAATGAGCAGTTCTTC. Amino acids: CVSSLTRGNEQFF.

The chain joins TRBV6-5 to TRBJ2-7; the match to TRBD1 covers 9 bases. Germline CDR1 MNHEY, CDR2 SVGAGI. J lost 4 bases, V lost 6 bases, and 7 bases had no gene match. The CDR3 totals 14 residues. The CDR3 DNA reads TGTGCCAGCAGCCTACAGGGGGCGTTGTACGAGCAGTACTTC. Protein product: CASSLQGALYEQYF.

The CDR3 nucleotides are TGTGCCAGCAGTTTGTTACAGGGTTCGGCCTACGAGCAGTACTTC. Protein product: CASSLLQGSAYEQYF. This chain joins TRBV27 and TRBJ2-7, with TRBD1 as a possible D gene (6 bases). V lost 3 bases, J lost 2 bases, and 14 bases lay in between. Germline loops: CDR1 MNHEY, CDR2 SMNVEV (reference sequence). This CDR3 is 15 amino acids long.

The chain links TRBV10-2 to TRBJ1-1, with 7 bases fitting TRBD1. J gave up 5 bases and V 6 bases, and 6 bases lay outside the gene matches. Germline CDR1 is WSHSY and CDR2 is SAAADI. The CDR3 spans 13 residues. CDR3 bases: TGCGCCAGCAGGGGCGACAGGGTGACTGAAGCTTTCTTT. Its protein is CASRGDRVTEAFF.

The rearrangement uses TRBV29-1 and TRBJ2-2, with 9 bases matching TRBD2. Germline V gives CDR1 SQVTM, CDR2 ANQGSEA. The CDR3 sequence is 16 residues long. V was clipped by 3 bases and J by 7 bases; unmatched bases: 12. The CDR3 reads CSVEMKGGRGGGELFF. The CDR3 DNA is TGCAGCGTTGAGATGAAGGGCGGGAGGGGAGGCGGGGAGCTGTTTTTT.

This chain links TRBV18 with TRBJ2-1; 14 nucleotides align to TRBD2. After removal of 4 bases from V and 0 bases from J, the junction contained 8 bases not matched to a gene. This CDR3 has 19 amino acids. The germline V gene encodes CDR1 KGHSH and CDR2 LQKENI. CDR3 DNA sequence: TGTGCCAGCTCACGAGGGACTAGCGGGAGTTCGAGCTCCTACAATGAGCAGTTCTTC. This translates into CASSRGTSGSSSSYNEQFF.

The V call is TRBV6-1, the J call TRBJ1-1, with D possibly matching TRBD1 (6 bases). The CDR3 is 13 residues long. The V gene's germline CDR1 is MNHNS and CDR2 SASEGT. With 5 bases removed from V and 12 bases from J, the gap between germline ends came to 19 bases. This chain's CDR3 is CASSPRLQGWTFF. CDR3 nucleotide sequence: TGTGCCAGCAGTCCCCGGCTACAGGGATGGACTTTCTTT.

This clone is a singleton in its sample. This specimen includes other DNA sequences encoding the same CDR3. J is TRBJ2-1 and V is TRBV30; 9 nucleotides line up with TRBD2. Germline V gives CDR1 GTSNPN, CDR2 SVGIG (reference sequence). V lost 1 base, J lost 4 bases, and 2 bases stayed unmatched. The CDR3 is 14 amino acids. The CDR3 region is CAWSALAGYNEQFF. The CDR3 nucleotides are TGTGCCTGGAGTGCACTAGCGGGTTACAATGAGCAGTTCTTC. Full variable domain (missing parts from reference TRBV30 and TRBJ2-1): SQTIHQWPATLVQPVGSPLSLECTVEGTSNPNLYWYRQAAGRGLQLLFYSVGIGQISSEVPQNLSASRPQDRQFILSSKKLLLSDSGFYLCAWSALAGYNEQFFGPGTRLTVL.

The chain couples TRBV19 to TRBJ1-2; D may be TRBD1 (6 bases). V lost 3 bases and J 4 bases, leaving 21 bases between the germline ends. This CDR3 is built from 17 residues. Germline V gene data show CDR1 as LNHDA and CDR2 as SQIVND (reference sequence). This CDR3 reads CASSISGTPLGSYGYTF. Here the CDR3 DNA reads TGTGCCAGTAGTATCTCCGGGACACCCTTGGGAAGCTATGGCTACACCTTC.

The V call is TRBV6-6, the J call TRBJ2-5, with D perhaps matching TRBD2 (6 bases). The CDR3 is 13 residues long. Trimming pared 1 base from V and 4 bases from J, leaving 7 bases between. Germline V gene data show CDR1 as MNHNY and CDR2 as SVGAGI (reference sequence). CDR3 protein: CASSYLGGETQYF. CDR3 in DNA: TGTGCCAGCAGTTACTTGGGAGGAGAGACCCAGTACTTC.

The chain uses TRBV11-1 and TRBJ1-2, with D possibly being TRBD1 (5 bases). Germline CDR1 is SGHAT and CDR2 is FQDESV (reference sequence). V lost 3 bases, J lost 6 bases, and 14 bases lay in between. The CDR3 consists of 14 residues. CDR3 loop: CASSFSGAGHGYTF. DNA for the CDR3: TGTGCCAGCAGCTTCAGCGGAGCAGGGCATGGCTACACCTTC.

The rearrangement joins TRBV29-1 to TRBJ2-6; tentatively, D is TRBD2 (6 bases). The CDR3 consists of 17 residues. The germline V gene has CDR1 SQVTM and CDR2 ANQGSEA. The V gene lost 1 base and the J gene lost 4 bases, with 17 bases spanning the gap. CDR3 residues: CSVEGGDSRGGANVLTF. The CDR3 nucleotides read TGCAGCGTTGAAGGCGGGGACTCCCGAGGAGGGGCCAACGTCCTGACTTTC.

This sequence joins TRBV11-1 and TRBJ2-1; D remains unclear. This CDR3 is built from 15 residues. The germline CDR1 and CDR2 sequences are SGHAT and FQDESV (reference sequence). The V end was cut by 5 bases, the J end by 7 bases, with 18 bases between. The CDR3 here is CASSMSRTQPNEQFF. DNA of the CDR3: TGTGCCAGCAGCATGTCTAGGACCCAACCGAATGAGCAGTTCTTC. Using reference TRBV11-1 and TRBJ2-1 for the parts outside the CDR3, the full variable domain is EAEVAQSPRYKITEKSQAVAFWCDPISGHATLYWYRQILGQGPELLVQFQDESVVDDSQLPKDRFSAERLKGVDSTLKIQPAELGDSAMYLCASSMSRTQPNEQFFGPGTRLTVL.

The chain employs TRBV10-1 and TRBJ2-3, with TRBD2 as a possible D gene (5 bases). The CDR3 totals 15 residues. Germline lookup yields CDR1 WNHNN and CDR2 SYGVQD (reference sequence). V gave up 3 bases and J gave up 0 bases, with 10 bases separating them. The DNA of the CDR3 is TGCGCCAGCAGTGAAGAGGGAGCGAGCACAGATACGCAGTATTTT. Protein: CASSEEGASTDTQYF.